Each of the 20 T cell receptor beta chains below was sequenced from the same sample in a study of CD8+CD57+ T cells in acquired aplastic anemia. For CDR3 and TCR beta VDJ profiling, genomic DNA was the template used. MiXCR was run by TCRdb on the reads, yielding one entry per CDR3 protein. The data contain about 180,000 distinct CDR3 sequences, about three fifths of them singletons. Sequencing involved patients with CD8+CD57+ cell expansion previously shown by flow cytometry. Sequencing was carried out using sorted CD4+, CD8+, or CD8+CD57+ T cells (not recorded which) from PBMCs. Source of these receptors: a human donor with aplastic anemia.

Here the CDR3 DNA reads TGTGCCAGCAGGCCGGGACAGGGCCTCCACTTT. It is translated as CASRPGQGLHF. The V call is TRBV6-1, the J call TRBJ1-6; 9 bases match TRBD1. The V and J ends lost 6 bases and 15 bases, in that order; junction bases with no gene match: 3. The CDR3 extends over 11 amino acids. The germline gives CDR1 MNHNS, CDR2 SASEGT.

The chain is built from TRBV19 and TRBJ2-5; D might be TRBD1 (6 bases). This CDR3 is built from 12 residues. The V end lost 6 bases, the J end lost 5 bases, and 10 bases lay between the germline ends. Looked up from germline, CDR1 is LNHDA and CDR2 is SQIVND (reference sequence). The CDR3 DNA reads TGTGCCAGTAGCTCTGACAGGGAGACCCAGTACTTC. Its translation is CASSSDRETQYF.

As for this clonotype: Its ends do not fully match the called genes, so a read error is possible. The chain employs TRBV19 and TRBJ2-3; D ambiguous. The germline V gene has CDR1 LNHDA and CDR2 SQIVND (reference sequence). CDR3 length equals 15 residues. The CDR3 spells CVSSIGRASTDTQYF. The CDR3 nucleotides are TGTGTCAGTAGTATAGGAAGGGCGAGCACAGATACGCAGTATTTT.

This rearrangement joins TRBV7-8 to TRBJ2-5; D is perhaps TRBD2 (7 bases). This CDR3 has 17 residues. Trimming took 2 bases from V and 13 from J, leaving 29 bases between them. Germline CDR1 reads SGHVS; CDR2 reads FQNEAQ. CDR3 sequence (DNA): TGTGCCAGCAGCTTATCACCCCCCGCATATGGGGGGGGCAATTTGTACTTC. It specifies CASSLSPPAYGGGNLYF.

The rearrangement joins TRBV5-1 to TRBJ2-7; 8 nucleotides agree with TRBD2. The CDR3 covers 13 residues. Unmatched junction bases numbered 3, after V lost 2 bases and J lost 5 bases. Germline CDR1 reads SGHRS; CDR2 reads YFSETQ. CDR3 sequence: CASSLGTRNEQYF. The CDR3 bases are TGCGCCAGCAGCTTAGGGACTAGAAACGAGCAGTACTTC.

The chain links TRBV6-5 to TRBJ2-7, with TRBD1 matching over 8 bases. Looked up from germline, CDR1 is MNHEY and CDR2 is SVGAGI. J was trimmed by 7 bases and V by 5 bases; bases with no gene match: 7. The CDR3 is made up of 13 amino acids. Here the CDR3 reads CASSGRTGREQYF. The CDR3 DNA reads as TGTGCCAGCAGTGGCAGGACAGGGCGAGAGCAGTACTTC.

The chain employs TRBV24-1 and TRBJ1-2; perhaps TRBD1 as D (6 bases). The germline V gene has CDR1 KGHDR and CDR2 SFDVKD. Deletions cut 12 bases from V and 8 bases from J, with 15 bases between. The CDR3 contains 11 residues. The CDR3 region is CASEGGGGYTF. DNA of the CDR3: TGTGCCTCCGAGGGGGGCGGGGGCTACACCTTC.

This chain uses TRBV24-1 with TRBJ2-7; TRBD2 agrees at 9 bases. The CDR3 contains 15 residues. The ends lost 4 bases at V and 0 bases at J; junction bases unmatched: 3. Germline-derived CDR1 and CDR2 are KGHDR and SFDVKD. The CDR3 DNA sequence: TGTGCCACCAGTGACCCGACTAGCGGCTCCTACGAGCAGTACTTC. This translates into CATSDPTSGSYEQYF.

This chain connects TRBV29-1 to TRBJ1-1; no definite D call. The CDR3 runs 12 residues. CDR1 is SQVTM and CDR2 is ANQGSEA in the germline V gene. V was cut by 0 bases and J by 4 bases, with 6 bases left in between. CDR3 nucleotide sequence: TGCAGCGTTGAAGAAGGGTTCACTGAAGCTTTCTTT. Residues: CSVEEGFTEAFF.

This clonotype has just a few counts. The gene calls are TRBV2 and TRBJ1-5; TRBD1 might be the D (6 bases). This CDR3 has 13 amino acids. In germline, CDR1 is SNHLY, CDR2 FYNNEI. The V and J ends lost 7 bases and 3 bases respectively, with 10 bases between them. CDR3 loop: CASTRQDNQPQHF. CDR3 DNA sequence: TGTGCCAGCACTCGACAGGACAATCAGCCCCAGCATTTT.

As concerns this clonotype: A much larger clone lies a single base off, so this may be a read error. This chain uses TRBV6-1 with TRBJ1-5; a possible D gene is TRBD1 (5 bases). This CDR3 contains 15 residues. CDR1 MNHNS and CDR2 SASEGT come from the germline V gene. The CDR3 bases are TGTGCCAGCAATGAATTTGGGGGAAGCAATCAGCCCCAGCATTTT. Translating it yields CASNEFGGSNQPQHF.

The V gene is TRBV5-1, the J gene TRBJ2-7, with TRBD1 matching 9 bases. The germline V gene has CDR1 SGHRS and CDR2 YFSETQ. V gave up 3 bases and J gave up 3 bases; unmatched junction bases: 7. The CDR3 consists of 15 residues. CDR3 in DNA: TGCGCCAGCAGCTACCGGACAGGGGACGACTACGAGCAGTACTTC. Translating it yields CASSYRTGDDYEQYF.

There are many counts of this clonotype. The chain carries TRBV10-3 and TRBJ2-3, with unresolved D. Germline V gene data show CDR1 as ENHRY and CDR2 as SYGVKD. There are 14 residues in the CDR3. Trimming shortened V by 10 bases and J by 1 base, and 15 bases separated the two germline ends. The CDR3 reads CATDPGRRTDTQYF. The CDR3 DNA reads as TGTGCCACCGACCCCGGGCGACGCACAGATACGCAGTATTTT.

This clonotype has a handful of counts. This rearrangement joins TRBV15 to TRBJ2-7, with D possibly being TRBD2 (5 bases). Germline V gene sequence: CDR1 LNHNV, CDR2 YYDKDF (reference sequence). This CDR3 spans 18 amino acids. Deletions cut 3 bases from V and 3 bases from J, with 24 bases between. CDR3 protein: CATSSYGLGSIGDYEQYF. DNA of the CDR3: TGTGCCACCAGCAGTTACGGCCTGGGGTCGATCGGGGACTACGAGCAGTACTTC.

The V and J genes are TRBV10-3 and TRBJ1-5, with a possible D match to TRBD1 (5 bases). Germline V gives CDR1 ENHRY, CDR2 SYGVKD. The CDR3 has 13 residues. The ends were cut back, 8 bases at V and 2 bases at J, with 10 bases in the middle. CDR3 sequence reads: CAIRGDRNQPQHF. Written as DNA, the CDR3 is TGTGCCATCCGCGGGGACCGCAATCAGCCCCAGCATTTT.

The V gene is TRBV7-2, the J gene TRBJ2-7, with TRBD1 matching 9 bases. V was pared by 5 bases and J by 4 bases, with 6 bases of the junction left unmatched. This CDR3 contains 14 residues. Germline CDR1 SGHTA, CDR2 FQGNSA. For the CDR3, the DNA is TGTGCCAGCAGCCCTGGGACAGGGAGGTACGAGCAGTACTTC. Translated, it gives CASSPGTGRYEQYF.

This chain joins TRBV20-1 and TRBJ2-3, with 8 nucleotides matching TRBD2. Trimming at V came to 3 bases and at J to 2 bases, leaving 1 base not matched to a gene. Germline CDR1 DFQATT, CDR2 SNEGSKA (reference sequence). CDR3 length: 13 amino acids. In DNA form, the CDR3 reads TGCAGTGCTAGCGGGAGGGCCACAGATACGCAGTATTTT. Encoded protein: CSASGRATDTQYF.

CDR3 protein: CASSLVVTDTSNQPQHF. The CDR3 DNA is TGTGCCAGCAGCTTAGTGGTGACCGACACTAGCAATCAGCCCCAGCATTTT. This chain connects TRBV7-2 to TRBJ1-5; no firm D call. The V and J ends lost 1 base and 0 bases respectively, with 13 bases between them. The CDR3 runs 17 residues. The V gene's germline CDR1 is SGHTA and CDR2 FQGNSA.

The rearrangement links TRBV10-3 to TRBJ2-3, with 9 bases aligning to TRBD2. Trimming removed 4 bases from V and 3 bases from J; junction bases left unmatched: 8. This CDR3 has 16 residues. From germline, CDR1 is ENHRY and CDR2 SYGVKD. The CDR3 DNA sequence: TGTGCCATCAGTGGACTGAGCGGGGGGACTACAGATACGCAGTATTTT. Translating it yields CAISGLSGGTTDTQYF.

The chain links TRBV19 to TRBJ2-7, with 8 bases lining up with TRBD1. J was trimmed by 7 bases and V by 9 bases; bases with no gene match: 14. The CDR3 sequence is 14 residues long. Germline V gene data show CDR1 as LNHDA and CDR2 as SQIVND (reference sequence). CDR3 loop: CASSPGGRDGEQYF. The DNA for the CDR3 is TGTGCCAGCAGTCCAGGGGGCCGGGACGGAGAGCAGTACTTC.